The T cell receptor (beta chain) under discussion was sequenced for a study of shared clonotypes between healthy human individuals. The CDR3 is made up of 16 amino acids. Losses at the gene ends were 6 bases for V and 4 bases for J; bases not matched to a gene: 15. Germline V gene data show CDR1 as MNHEY and CDR2 as SMNVEV (reference sequence). Some clones are missing from TCRdb's copy, which holds only in-frame ones; the method was immunoSEQ multiplex PCR. The sample holds fewer than 1 million clones, around 96% seen once. Positive CCR7 selection of CD45RO-negative cells yielded the naive CD8 cells, and terminally differentiated effector memory CD45RA+ cells were excluded.

The gene calls are TRBV27 and TRBJ2-7; 7 bases are shared with TRBD2. This receptor was identified in a man aged 30 to 45 in good health. What was sequenced was naive CD8+ T cells sorted from blood. The CDR3 DNA is TGTGCCAGCAGATTAGTCCCGGGGGGACTGCGTTACGAGCAGTACTTC. Translation gives CASRLVPGGLRYEQYF.